The 24 T cell receptor beta chains in this list originate from one sample, sequenced in a study of blood T cell repertoires in COVID-19. The method was immunoSEQ multiplex PCR; TCRdb's version includes in-frame clones alone and lacks a portion of them. The data show some 110,000 clones, around 77% seen once. Sequencing was performed on peripheral blood. Source of these receptors: a man in his sixties with active or convalescent COVID-19.

The chain links TRBV24-1 to TRBJ2-5; the D gene is possibly TRBD1 (5 bases). This CDR3 has 14 amino acids. Per germline, CDR1 KGHDR and CDR2 SFDVKD. The V end was cut by 5 bases, the J end by 5 bases, with 14 bases between. CDR3 in amino acids: CATSARVERETQYF. The CDR3, as DNA: TGTGCCACCAGTGCCAGGGTAGAACGGGAGACCCAGTACTTC.

This chain connects TRBV3-1 (or the pseudogene TRBV3-2) to TRBJ2-3; D is possibly TRBD2 (6 bases). The ends were cut back, 1 base at V and 2 bases at J, with 13 bases in the middle. The length of the CDR3 is 16 residues. Germline V gene data show CDR1 as LGHDT and CDR2 as YNNKEL (reference sequence). The DNA of the CDR3 is TGTGCCAGCAGCCAAGGAGGCGGGACCTACACAGATACGCAGTATTTT. This encodes CASSQGGGTYTDTQYF.

The V and J genes are TRBV14 and TRBJ2-7; D is uncertain. From germline, CDR1 is SGHDN and CDR2 FVKESK. The germline V and J ends were trimmed by 1 base and 3 bases, with 10 bases remaining between them. The CDR3 runs to 14 residues. CDR3 nucleotides: TGTGCCAGCAGCCAAGTCGTCAACAACTACGAGCAGTACTTC. Protein sequence: CASSQVVNNYEQYF.

V gene TRBV29-1 combines with J gene TRBJ1-1; D is uncertain. Germline-derived CDR1 and CDR2 are SQVTM and ANQGSEA. V lost 6 bases and J lost 1, with 9 bases in between. The CDR3 covers 12 residues. Here the CDR3 reads CSVTTGNTEAFF. CDR3 DNA sequence: TGCAGCGTAACTACGGGGAACACTGAAGCTTTCTTT. Supplemented by reference TRBV29-1 and TRBJ1-1, the full variable domain reads SAVISQKPSRDICQRGTSLTIQCQVDSQVTMMFWYRQQPGQSLTLIATANQGSEATYESGFVIDKFPISRPNLTFSTLTVSNMSPEDSSIYLCSVTTGNTEAFFGQGTRLTVV.

This chain links TRBV12-3 or TRBV12-4 with TRBJ1-1; D is ambiguous. The CDR3 spans 11 residues. V lost 8 bases, J lost 5 bases, and 9 bases lay in between. The DNA for the CDR3 is TGTGCCAGCGGGCGGGGAACTGAAGCTTTCTTT. Translating it yields CASGRGTEAFF.

J is TRBJ2-7 and V is TRBV7-6; no clear D. Germline V CDR1 and CDR2: SGHVS, FNYEAQ. The CDR3 has 13 residues. Trimming shortened V by 2 bases and J by 6 bases, and 11 bases separated the two germline ends. The CDR3 DNA sequence: TGTGCCAGCAGCTTATCTGTAGCACGCGAGCAGTACTTC. Translation gives CASSLSVAREQYF.

The chain links TRBV2 to TRBJ2-1; 7 bases are shared with TRBD2. This CDR3 spans 12 amino acids. Germline V CDR1 and CDR2: SNHLY, FYNNEI. V trimming: 6 bases; J trimming: 7 bases; junction bases outside the gene matches: 3. The CDR3 loop reads CASRAGDNEQFF. The CDR3 bases are TGTGCCAGCAGGGCGGGAGATAATGAGCAGTTCTTC.

V is TRBV19 and J is TRBJ1-1; 8 nucleotides match TRBD1. Losses at the gene ends were 7 bases for V and 1 base for J; bases not matched to a gene: 5. The CDR3 has 14 residues. Germline V CDR1 and CDR2: LNHDA, SQIVND (reference sequence). The CDR3 loop reads CASIRTGTNTEAFF. For the CDR3, the DNA is TGTGCCAGTATAAGGACAGGGACGAACACTGAAGCTTTCTTT. The full variable domain, completed using reference TRBV19 and TRBJ1-1, is DGGITQSPKYLFRKEGQNVTLSCEQNLNHDAMYWYRQDPGQGLRLIYYSQIVNDFQKGDIAEGYSVSREKKESFPLTVTSAQKNPTAFYLCASIRTGTNTEAFFGQGTRLTVV.

The V gene is TRBV4-2, the J gene TRBJ2-2; no firm D call. This CDR3 is built from 14 residues. Trimming took off 1 base at V and 6 bases at J, with 9 bases between the two ends. Germline lookup yields CDR1 LGHNA and CDR2 YNFKEQ. Here the CDR3 DNA reads TGTGCCAGCAGCCAAGGATATGGGCCCGGGGAGCTGTTTTTT. Translated: CASSQGYGPGELFF.

The J gene is TRBJ2-5, the V gene TRBV18; TRBD1 matches 7 bases. V was clipped by 3 bases and J by 1 base; unmatched bases: 5. This CDR3 is 15 amino acids long. Germline-derived CDR1 and CDR2 are KGHSH and LQKENI. CDR3 residues: CASSPPGQLQETQYF. DNA of the CDR3: TGTGCCAGCTCACCGCCGGGACAGCTCCAAGAGACCCAGTACTTC.

This chain links TRBV5-1 with TRBJ2-3; unclear D gene. The V and J ends lost 0 bases and 2 bases respectively, with 7 bases between them. Germline V gene data show CDR1 as SGHRS and CDR2 as YFSETQ. The CDR3 spans 14 residues. The CDR3: CASSLEPNTDTQYF. The CDR3 DNA sequence: TGCGCCAGCAGCTTGGAACCTAACACAGATACGCAGTATTTT.

A single count supports this clone. V and J are TRBV19 and TRBJ2-7; TRBD2 might be the D (5 bases). The V gene lost 6 bases and the J gene lost 6 bases, with 18 bases spanning the gap. This CDR3 comprises 14 residues. Germline V CDR1 and CDR2: LNHDA, SQIVND (reference sequence). The CDR3, as DNA: TGTGCCAGTAGCCAGAGCGGCTCCTCATCCGAGCAGTACTTC. Translation gives CASSQSGSSSEQYF.

This chain uses TRBV7-6 with TRBJ2-7; D may be TRBD1 (6 bases). Trimming stripped 4 bases from V and 2 bases from J, with 12 bases between. Germline-derived CDR1 and CDR2 are SGHVS and FNYEAQ. The CDR3 covers 14 residues. DNA for the CDR3: TGTGCCAGCAGCTCGGGACACAGCACCTACGAGCAGTACTTC. Residues: CASSSGHSTYEQYF.

Concerning this clone: Compared with germline, one end of the junction differs, possibly owing to a read error. V and J are TRBV2 and TRBJ1-2; TRBD1 is a possible D gene (5 bases). Germline V gene sequence: CDR1 SNHLY, CDR2 FYNNEI. CDR3 size: 10 residues. The CDR3 reads CASSEGHPAF. The CDR3, as DNA: TGTGCCAGCAGTGAGGGGCACCCCGCCTTC.

The rearrangement links TRBV11-2 to TRBJ1-5; maybe TRBD1 (5 bases). The CDR3 loop spans 12 amino acids. With 5 bases removed from V and 11 bases from J, the gap between germline ends came to 13 bases. From germline, CDR1 is SGHAT and CDR2 FQNNGV. CDR3 protein: CASSEPGGAQHF. CDR3 nucleotide sequence: TGTGCCAGCAGCGAGCCGGGGGGGGCCCAGCATTTT.

This clone occurred a few times. The chain has TRBV4-1 and TRBJ2-2; TRBD2 is a possible D gene (5 bases). Trimming stripped 8 bases from V and 4 bases from J, with 11 bases between. CDR1 and CDR2 from the germline V gene are MGHRA and YSYEKL. The CDR3 sequence is 13 residues long. This chain's CDR3 is CASLDYFTGELFF. The CDR3 DNA is TGCGCCAGCCTCGACTATTTCACCGGGGAGCTGTTTTTT.

The chain joins TRBV2 to TRBJ1-2, with D possibly TRBD1 on 5 matching bases. V dropped 6 bases and J dropped 3 bases, with 14 bases sitting between them. The CDR3 length is 14 residues. In germline, CDR1 is SNHLY, CDR2 FYNNEI. Here the CDR3 reads CASRWQGVDYGYTF. For the CDR3, the DNA is TGTGCCAGCAGGTGGCAGGGTGTTGACTATGGCTACACCTTC.

Worth noting for this clone: The sample contains more than one DNA sequence encoding this CDR3. The V and J genes are TRBV6-5 and TRBJ2-7, with 8 bases fitting TRBD1. Germline V CDR1 and CDR2: MNHEY, SVGAGI. After removal of 4 bases from V and 3 bases from J, the junction contained 5 bases not matched to a gene. CDR3 length equals 14 residues. Here the CDR3 reads CASSLGQGGYEQYF. Here the CDR3 DNA reads TGTGCCAGCAGTTTAGGACAGGGTGGCTACGAGCAGTACTTC.

This clone was observed a handful of times. This chain joins TRBV29-1 and TRBJ2-1; TRBD2 matches at 7 bases. The CDR3 runs to 14 residues. CDR1 SQVTM and CDR2 ANQGSEA come from the germline V gene. The V and J ends lost 3 bases and 0 bases, in that order; junction bases with no gene match: 2. CDR3 sequence reads: CSVDAGVSYNEQFF. Here the CDR3 DNA reads TGCAGCGTTGACGCGGGAGTCTCCTACAATGAGCAGTTCTTC.

V usage is TRBV30 and J usage is TRBJ1-2; D is perhaps TRBD1 (6 bases). The CDR3 runs 15 residues. Germline values: CDR1 GTSNPN, CDR2 SVGIG (reference sequence). Trimming removed 4 bases from V and 2 bases from J, with 17 bases in between. CDR3 region: CAWIQGIGVNYGYTF. DNA of the CDR3: TGTGCCTGGATACAGGGTATCGGGGTGAACTATGGCTACACCTTC.

This chain links TRBV6-5 with TRBJ1-4, with 8 bases lining up with TRBD1. The length of the CDR3 is 12 residues. Trimming cost V 6 bases and J 8 bases; bases outside gene matches: 2. The germline V gene encodes CDR1 MNHEY and CDR2 SVGAGI. The chain's CDR3 is CASRYRGEKLFF. CDR3 coding DNA: TGTGCCAGCAGATACAGGGGGGAAAAACTGTTTTTT.

The chain has TRBV5-1 and TRBJ2-3; weak D call: TRBD2 (6 bases). Germline V gives CDR1 SGHRS, CDR2 YFSETQ. The V end was cut by 4 bases, the J end by 2 bases, with 14 bases between. The CDR3 spans 15 residues. The CDR3 spells CASSLALDYTDTQYF. The CDR3 DNA follows: TGCGCCAGCAGCCTCGCACTGGACTACACAGATACGCAGTATTTT.

V is TRBV18 and J is TRBJ1-4; D unresolved. Trimming took 3 bases from V and 5 from J, leaving 10 bases between them. The CDR3 length is 14 residues. CDR1 is KGHSH and CDR2 is LQKENI in the germline V gene. In nucleotides, the CDR3 is TGTGCCAGCTCACCCCGTAGAGGGAATGAAAAACTGTTTTTT. Translated: CASSPRRGNEKLFF.

The V and J genes are TRBV9 and TRBJ2-7; 8 bases map to TRBD2. The germline CDR1 and CDR2 sequences are SGDLS and YYNGEE. V was clipped by 0 bases and J by 6 bases; unmatched bases: 5. The CDR3 totals 14 residues. The DNA of the CDR3 is TGTGCCAGCAGCGTAGGGGGACTAGAAACCGAGCAGTACTTC. Amino acids: CASSVGGLETEQYF.